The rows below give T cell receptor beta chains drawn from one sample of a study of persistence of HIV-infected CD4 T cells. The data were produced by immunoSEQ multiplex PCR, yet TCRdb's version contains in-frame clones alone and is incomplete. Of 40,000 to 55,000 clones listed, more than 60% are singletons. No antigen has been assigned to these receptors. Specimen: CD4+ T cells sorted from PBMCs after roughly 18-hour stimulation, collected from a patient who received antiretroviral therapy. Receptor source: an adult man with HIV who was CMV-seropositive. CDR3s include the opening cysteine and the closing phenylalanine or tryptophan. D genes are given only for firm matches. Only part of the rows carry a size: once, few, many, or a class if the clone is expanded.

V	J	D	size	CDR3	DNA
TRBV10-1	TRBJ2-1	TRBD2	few	CASSESVAGASNEQFF	TGCGCCAGCAGTGAGTCGGTAGCGGGGGCTAGCAATGAGCAGTTCTTC
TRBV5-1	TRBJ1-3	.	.	CASSLESIGNTIYF	TGCGCCAGCAGCTTGGAGTCAATTGGAAACACCATATATTTT
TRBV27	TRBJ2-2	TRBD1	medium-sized	CASRGQGFGTGELFF	TGTGCCAGCAGGGGACAGGGATTCGGCACCGGGGAGCTGTTTTTT
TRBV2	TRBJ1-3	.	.	CASRLRDGGGNTIYF	TGTGCCAGCAGGCTCCGGGACGGAGGCGGCAACACCATATATTTT
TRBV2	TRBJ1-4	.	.	CASSRLDNEKLFF	TGTGCCAGCAGTCGCTTGGATAATGAAAAACTGTTTTTT
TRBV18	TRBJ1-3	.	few	CASSPPSVNTIYF	TGTGCCAGCTCACCACCAAGCGTAAACACCATATATTTT
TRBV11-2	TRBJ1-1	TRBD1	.	CASSLRDRVLIGYTEAFF	TGTGCCAGCAGCTTGAGGGACAGGGTACTAATCGGATACACTGAAGCTTTCTTT
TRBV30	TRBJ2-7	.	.	CAWSNGPEGQQYF	TGTGCCTGGAGTAACGGGCCTGAAGGGCAGCAGTACTTC
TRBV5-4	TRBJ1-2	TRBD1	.	CASSPFIGQGSPGGYTF	TGTGCCAGCAGCCCTTTCATTGGACAGGGTTCACCGGGTGGCTACACCTTC
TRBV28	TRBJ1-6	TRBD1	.	CASTTGGRNSPLHF	TGTGCCAGCACTACAGGGGGGCGTAATTCACCCCTCCACTTT
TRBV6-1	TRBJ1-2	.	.	CASSESDAFGYTF	TGTGCCAGCAGTGAGTCGGACGCCTTTGGCTACACCTTC
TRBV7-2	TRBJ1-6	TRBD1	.	CASSLGDRGMSSYNSPLHF	TGTGCCAGCAGCTTGGGGGACAGGGGAATGAGCTCCTATAATTCACCCCTCCACTTT
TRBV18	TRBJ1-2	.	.	CASSPRGDNYGYTF	TGTGCCAGCTCACCACGGGGAGATAACTATGGCTACACCTTC
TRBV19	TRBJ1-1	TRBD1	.	CATGTGGRFNTEAFF	TGTGCCACCGGGACAGGGGGCAGGTTTAACACTGAAGCTTTCTTT
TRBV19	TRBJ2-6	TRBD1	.	CASSKDRGRSGANVLTF	TGTGCCAGTAGTAAGGACAGGGGCAGGTCTGGGGCCAACGTCCTGACTTTC
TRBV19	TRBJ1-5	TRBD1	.	CASSRGQDSNQPQHF	TGTGCCAGTAGTCGAGGACAGGATAGCAATCAGCCCCAGCATTTT
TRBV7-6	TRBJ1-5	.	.	CASSLAGSGIGGNQPQHF	TGTGCCAGCAGCTTAGCGGGGTCGGGGATCGGCGGCAATCAGCCCCAGCATTTT
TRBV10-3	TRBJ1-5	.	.	CAISDPGTSNQPQHF	TGTGCCATCAGTGATCCAGGTACAAGCAATCAGCCCCAGCATTTT
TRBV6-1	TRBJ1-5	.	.	CASSDVLREYSNQPQHF	TGTGCCAGCAGTGACGTCTTAAGGGAGTATAGCAATCAGCCCCAGCATTTT
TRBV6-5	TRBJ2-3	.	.	CASRRGRDTDTQYF	TGTGCCAGCAGACGCGGACGGGACACAGATACGCAGTATTTT
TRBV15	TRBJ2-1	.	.	CATSREASSNEQFF	TGTGCCACCAGCAGAGAAGCAAGCTCCAATGAGCAGTTCTTC
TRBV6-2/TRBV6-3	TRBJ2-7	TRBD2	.	CASSSGLEFYEQYF	TGTGCCAGCAGTTCGGGACTAGAATTCTACGAGCAGTACTTC
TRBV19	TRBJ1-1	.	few	CAIRSELNTEAFF	TGTGCCATCCGGTCAGAACTGAACACTGAAGCTTTCTTT
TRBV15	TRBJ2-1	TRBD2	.	CATSSGTSGFSYNEQFF	TGTGCCACCAGCAGCGGGACTAGCGGTTTCTCCTACAATGAGCAGTTCTTC
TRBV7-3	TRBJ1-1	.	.	CASSLGGWNTEAFF	TGTGCCAGCAGCTTAGGCGGTTGGAACACTGAAGCTTTCTTT
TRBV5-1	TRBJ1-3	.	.	CASSLTWTDAGNTIYF	TGCGCCAGCAGCTTGACCTGGACGGATGCTGGAAACACCATATATTTT
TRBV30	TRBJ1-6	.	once	CAWKVGGVINSPLHF	TGTGCCTGGAAAGTAGGAGGAGTAATTAATTCACCCCTCCACTTT
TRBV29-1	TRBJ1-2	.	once	CSVGERRSNYGYTF	TGCAGCGTTGGGGAAAGGCGTTCTAACTATGGCTACACCTTC
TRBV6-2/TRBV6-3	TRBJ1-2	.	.	CASSSRSPHNYGYTF	TGTGCCAGCAGTTCCCGTTCCCCCCATAACTATGGCTACACCTTC
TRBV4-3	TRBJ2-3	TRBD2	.	CASSGASGPRYF	TGCGCCAGCAGCGGGGCTAGCGGGCCTAGGTATTTT
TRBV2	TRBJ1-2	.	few	CASRDLGVNYGYTF	TGTGCCAGCCGGGACCTAGGGGTTAACTATGGCTACACCTTC
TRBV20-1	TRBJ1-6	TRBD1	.	CSASKGPGQGQSPLHF	TGCAGTGCTAGTAAAGGCCCGGGACAGGGGCAATCACCCCTCCACTTT
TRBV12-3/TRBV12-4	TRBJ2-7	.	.	CASSRTGAEQYF	TGTGCCAGCAGTCGCACGGGGGCCGAGCAGTACTTC
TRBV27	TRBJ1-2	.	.	CASSLGGTGNRGYGYTF	TGTGCCAGCAGTTTAGGAGGGACGGGGAATCGGGGCTATGGCTACACCTTC
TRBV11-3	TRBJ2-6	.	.	CASSLEGGSSGANVLTF	TGTGCCAGCAGCTTAGAGGGCGGCAGCTCTGGGGCCAACGTCCTGACTTTC
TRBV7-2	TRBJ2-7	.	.	CASSPRGRPIEQYF	TGTGCCAGCAGCCCCCGGGGTCGCCCCATCGAGCAGTACTTC
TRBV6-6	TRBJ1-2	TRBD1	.	CASSTQGANYGYTF	TGTGCCAGCAGCACACAGGGGGCAAACTATGGCTACACCTTC